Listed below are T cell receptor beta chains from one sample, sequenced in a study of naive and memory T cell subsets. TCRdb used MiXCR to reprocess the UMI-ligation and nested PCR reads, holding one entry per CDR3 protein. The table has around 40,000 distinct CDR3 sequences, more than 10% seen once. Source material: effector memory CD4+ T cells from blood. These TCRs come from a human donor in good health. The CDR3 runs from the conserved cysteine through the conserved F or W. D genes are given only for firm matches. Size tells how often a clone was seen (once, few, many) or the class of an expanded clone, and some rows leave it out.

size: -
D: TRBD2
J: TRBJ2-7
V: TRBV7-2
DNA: TGTGCCAGCAGCGGTAATAAGGCGGGAGCGGGGGAGCAGTACTTC
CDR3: CASSGNKAGAGEQYF

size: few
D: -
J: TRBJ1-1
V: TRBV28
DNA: TGCTCTACCTCGGTGGACACTGAAGCTTTCTTT
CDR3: CSTSVDTEAFF

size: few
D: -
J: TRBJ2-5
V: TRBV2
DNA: TGTGCCAGCAAAGGAAGGTTTATGATCGAAGAGACCCAGTACTTC
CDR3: CASKGRFMIEETQYF

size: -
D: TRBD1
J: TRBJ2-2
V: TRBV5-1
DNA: TGCGCCAGCAACAAGGGACAGCAAGACACCGGGGAGCTGTTTTTT
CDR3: CASNKGQQDTGELFF

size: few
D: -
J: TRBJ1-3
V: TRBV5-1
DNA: TGCGCCAGCAGGGAATCTGGAAACACCATATATTTT
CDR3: CASRESGNTIYF

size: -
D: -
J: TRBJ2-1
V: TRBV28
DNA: TGTGCCAGCAGTTCCGGCCTGGGACTCGCGGTCCGGCAGTTCTTC
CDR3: CASSSGLGLAVRQFF

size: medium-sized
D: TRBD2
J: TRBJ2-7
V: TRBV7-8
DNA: TGTGCCAGCAGCTTAGCGTCATCCGGGACTATCTACGAGCAGTACTTC
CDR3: CASSLASSGTIYEQYF

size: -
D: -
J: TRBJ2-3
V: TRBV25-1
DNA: TGTGCCGTGGCTCGTGGGACAGATACGCAGTATTTT
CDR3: CAVARGTDTQYF

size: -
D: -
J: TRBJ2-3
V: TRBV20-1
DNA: TGCAGTGCTACATTTCCCATTGAAGATACGCAGTATTTT
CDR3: CSATFPIEDTQYF

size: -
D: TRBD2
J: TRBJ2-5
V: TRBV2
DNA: TGTGCCAGCAGTGAGCGGGAGCGGGCCCAAGAGACCCAGTACTTC
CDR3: CASSERERAQETQYF

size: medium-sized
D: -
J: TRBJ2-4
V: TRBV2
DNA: TGTGCCAGCAGTGATATACTAGCCAAAAACATTCAGTACTTC
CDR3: CASSDILAKNIQYF

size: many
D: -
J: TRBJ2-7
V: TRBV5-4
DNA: TGTGCCAGCAGCTTGTCGGGGACAACCTACGAGCAGTACTTC
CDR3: CASSLSGTTYEQYF

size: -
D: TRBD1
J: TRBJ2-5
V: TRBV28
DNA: TGTGCCAGCAGTGGAACCGGGACAGGACAACAAGAGACCCAGTACTTC
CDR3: CASSGTGTGQQETQYF

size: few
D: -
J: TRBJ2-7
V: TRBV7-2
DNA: TGTGCCAGCAGCTTTAACCCGGCCCCCTACGAGCAGTACTTC
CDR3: CASSFNPAPYEQYF

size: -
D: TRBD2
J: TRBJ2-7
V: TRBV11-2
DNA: TGTGCCAGCAGCTTAGGTGGTGCGGGAGGGTACGAGCAGTACTTC
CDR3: CASSLGGAGGYEQYF

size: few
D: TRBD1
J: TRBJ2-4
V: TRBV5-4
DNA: TGTGCCAGCAGCTTAAACAGGGGGATGGACAACATTCAGTACTTC
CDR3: CASSLNRGMDNIQYF

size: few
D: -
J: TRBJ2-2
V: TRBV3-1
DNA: TGTGCCAGCAGCCAAGGAGGATGGCGCACCGGGGAGCTGTTTTTT
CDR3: CASSQGGWRTGELFF

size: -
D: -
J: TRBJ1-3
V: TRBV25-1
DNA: TGTGCCAGCAGCTCCACGGCCGGACGTAAAAAGCTGAGCTCTGGAAACACCATATATTTT
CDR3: CASSSTAGRKKLSSGNTIYF

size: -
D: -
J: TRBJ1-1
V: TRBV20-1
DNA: TGCAGTGCTAATAACCCGGGAGGGAACACTGAAGCTTTCTTT
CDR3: CSANNPGGNTEAFF

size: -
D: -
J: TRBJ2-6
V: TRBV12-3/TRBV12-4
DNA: TGTGCCAGCAGTTTGACAGTGGCTGGGGCCAACGTCCTGACTTTC
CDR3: CASSLTVAGANVLTF

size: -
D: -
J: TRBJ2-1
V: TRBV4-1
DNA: TGCGCCAGCAGCCAAGTTATCTCAGGACGGGGTAAGCAGTTCTTC
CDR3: CASSQVISGRGKQFF

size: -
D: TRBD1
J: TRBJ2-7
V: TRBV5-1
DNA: TGCGCCAGCCGGGTCCGGGACAGGGGCTACGAGCAGTACTTC
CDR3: CASRVRDRGYEQYF

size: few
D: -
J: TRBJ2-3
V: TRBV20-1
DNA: TGCAGTGCTAGATCAAACTCAGATACGCAGTATTTT
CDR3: CSARSNSDTQYF

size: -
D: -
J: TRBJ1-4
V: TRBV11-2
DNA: TGTGCCAGCAGCTTACAAGGGCCACTAACTAATGAAAAACTGTTTTTT
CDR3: CASSLQGPLTNEKLFF

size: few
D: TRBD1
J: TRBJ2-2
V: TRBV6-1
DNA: TGTGCCAGCCCACAGGGGGACAGGCTCACCGGGGAGCTGTTTTTT
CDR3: CASPQGDRLTGELFF

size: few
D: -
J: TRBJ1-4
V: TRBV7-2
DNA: TGTGCCAGCAGCTTAGGCAGGGTGGGAACTAATGAAAAACTGTTTTTT
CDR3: CASSLGRVGTNEKLFF

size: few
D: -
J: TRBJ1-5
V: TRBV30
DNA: TGTGCCTGGAGTAAAGAGGACAATCAGCCCCAGCATTTT
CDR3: CAWSKEDNQPQHF

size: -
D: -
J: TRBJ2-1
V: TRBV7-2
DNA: TGTGCCAGCAGCGTGGGACAAGGCAACAATGAGCAGTTCTTC
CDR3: CASSVGQGNNEQFF

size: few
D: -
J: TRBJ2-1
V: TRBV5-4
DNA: TGTGCCAGCAGCGGTGACAATGAGCAGTTCTTC
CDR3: CASSGDNEQFF

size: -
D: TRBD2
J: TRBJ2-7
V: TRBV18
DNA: TGTGCCAGCTCCTCGACAAACGGAGGACTAGCCTACGAGCAGTACTTC
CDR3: CASSSTNGGLAYEQYF

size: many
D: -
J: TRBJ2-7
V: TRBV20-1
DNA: TGCAGTGCTAGAGCACCCTCTAGCGAGTTATACGAGCAGTACTTC
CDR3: CSARAPSSELYEQYF

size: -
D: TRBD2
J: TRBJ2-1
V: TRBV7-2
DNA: TGTGCCAGCAGCTTAATGCTTGCGTACAGCGGGGATTACAATGAGCAGTTCTTC
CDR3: CASSLMLAYSGDYNEQFF

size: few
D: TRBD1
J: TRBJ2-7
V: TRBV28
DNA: TGTGCCAGCAGTCGCAGACAGGGGGGTGATTACGAGCAGTACTTC
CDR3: CASSRRQGGDYEQYF